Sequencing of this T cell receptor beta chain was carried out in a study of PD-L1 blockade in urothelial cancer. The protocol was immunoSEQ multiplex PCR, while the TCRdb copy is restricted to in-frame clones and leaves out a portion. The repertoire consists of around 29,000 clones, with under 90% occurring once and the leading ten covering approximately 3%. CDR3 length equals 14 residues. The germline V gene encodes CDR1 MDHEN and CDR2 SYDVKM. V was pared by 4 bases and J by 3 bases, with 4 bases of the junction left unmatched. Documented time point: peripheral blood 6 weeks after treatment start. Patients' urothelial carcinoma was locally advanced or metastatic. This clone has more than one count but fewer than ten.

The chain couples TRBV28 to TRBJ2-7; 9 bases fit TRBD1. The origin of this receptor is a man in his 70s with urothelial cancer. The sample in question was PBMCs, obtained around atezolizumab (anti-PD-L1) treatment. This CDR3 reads CASSSTGGDYEQYF. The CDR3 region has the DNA TGTGCCAGCAGTTCCACAGGGGGCGACTACGAGCAGTACTTC.